These 2 T cell receptor beta chains were all obtained from the same sample, sequenced in a study of blood T cell repertoires in COVID-19. Assay used: immunoSEQ multiplex PCR; TCRdb lists only in-frame clones, some missing. The sample has 250,000 or so clones, about 85% seen once. The sequenced material came from PBMCs or T cells enriched from blood (not recorded which). The source is a man aged 25 to 40 who had recovered from COVID-19.

The CDR3 DNA sequence: TGTGCCAGCAGTTCAAGGACAGGGAGGTACGAGCAGTACTTC. Its translation is CASSSRTGRYEQYF. The chain has TRBV13 and TRBJ2-7; 8 positions agree with TRBD1. The germline CDR1 and CDR2 sequences are PRHDT and FYEKMQ (reference sequence). The CDR3 runs 14 residues. With V trimmed by 6 bases and J by 4 bases, 8 bases remained unmatched.

The chain uses TRBV7-9 and TRBJ1-1; TRBD1 matches 7 bases. CDR3 size: 14 residues. Germline trimming cut 9 bases from V and 1 base from J; bases unmatched to any gene: 8. The germline V gene has CDR1 SEHNR and CDR2 FQNEAQ (reference sequence). The CDR3 here is CASRTGQRNTEAFF. CDR3 in DNA: TGTGCCAGTCGGACAGGCCAGCGGAACACTGAAGCTTTCTTT.